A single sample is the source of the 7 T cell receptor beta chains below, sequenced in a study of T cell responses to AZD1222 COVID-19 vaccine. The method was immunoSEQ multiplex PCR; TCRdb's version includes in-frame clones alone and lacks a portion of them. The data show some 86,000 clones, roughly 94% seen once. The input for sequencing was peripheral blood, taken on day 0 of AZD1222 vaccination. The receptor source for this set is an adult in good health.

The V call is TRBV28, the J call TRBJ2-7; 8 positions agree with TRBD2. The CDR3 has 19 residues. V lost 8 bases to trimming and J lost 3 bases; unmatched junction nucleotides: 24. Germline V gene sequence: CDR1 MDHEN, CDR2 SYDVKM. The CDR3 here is CASRDARGLADYWGYEQYF. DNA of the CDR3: TGTGCCAGCCGGGACGCCCGCGGACTAGCAGACTACTGGGGCTACGAGCAGTACTTC. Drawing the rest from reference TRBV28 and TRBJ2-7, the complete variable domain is DVKVTQSSRYLVKRTGEKVFLECVQDMDHENMFWYRQDPGLGLRLIYFSYDVKMKEKGDIPEGYSVSREKKERFSLILESASTNQTSMYLCASRDARGLADYWGYEQYFGPGTRLTVT.

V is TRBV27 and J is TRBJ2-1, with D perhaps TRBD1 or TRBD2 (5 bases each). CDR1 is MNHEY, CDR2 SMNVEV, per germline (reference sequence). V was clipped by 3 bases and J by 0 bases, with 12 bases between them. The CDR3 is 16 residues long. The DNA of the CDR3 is TGTGCCAGCAGTTTCGGGGACCAGAGCTCCTACAATGAGCAGTTCTTC. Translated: CASSFGDQSSYNEQFF.

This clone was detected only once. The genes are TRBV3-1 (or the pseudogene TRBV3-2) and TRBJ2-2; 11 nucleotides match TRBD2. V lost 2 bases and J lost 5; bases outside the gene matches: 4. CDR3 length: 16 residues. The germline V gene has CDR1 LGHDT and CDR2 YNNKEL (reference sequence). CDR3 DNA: TGTGCCAGCAGCCAATACCTAGCGGGAGGAACCGGGGAGCTGTTTTTT. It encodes CASSQYLAGGTGELFF.

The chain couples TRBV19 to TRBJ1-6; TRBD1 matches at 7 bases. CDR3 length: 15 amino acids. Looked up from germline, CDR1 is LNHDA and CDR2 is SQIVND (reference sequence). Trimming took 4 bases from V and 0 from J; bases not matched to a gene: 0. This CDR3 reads CASSTGGSYNSPLHF. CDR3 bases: TGTGCCAGTAGTACAGGGGGCTCCTATAATTCACCCCTCCACTTT.

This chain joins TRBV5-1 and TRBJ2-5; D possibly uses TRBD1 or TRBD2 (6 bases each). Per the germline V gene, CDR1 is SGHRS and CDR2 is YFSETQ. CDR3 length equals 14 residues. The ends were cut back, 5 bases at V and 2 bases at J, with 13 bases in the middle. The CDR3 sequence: CASSEGGGQETQYF. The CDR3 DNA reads TGCGCCAGCAGTGAGGGGGGCGGTCAAGAGACCCAGTACTTC.

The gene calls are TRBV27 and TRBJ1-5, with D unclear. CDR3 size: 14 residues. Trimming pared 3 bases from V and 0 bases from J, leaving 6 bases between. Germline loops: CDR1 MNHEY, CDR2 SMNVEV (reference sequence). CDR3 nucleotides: TGTGCCAGCAGTTTTCAGTATAGCAATCAGCCCCAGCATTTT. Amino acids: CASSFQYSNQPQHF.

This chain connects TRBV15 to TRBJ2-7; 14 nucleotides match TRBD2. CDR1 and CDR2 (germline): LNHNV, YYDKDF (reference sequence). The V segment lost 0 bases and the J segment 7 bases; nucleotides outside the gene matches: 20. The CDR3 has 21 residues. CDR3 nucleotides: TGTGCCACCAGCAGAGATCTAGCTGGGCAGGGGAGACTAGCGGGAGGGCGGGAGCAGTACTTC. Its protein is CATSRDLAGQGRLAGGREQYF.